This T cell receptor beta chain is from a study of CD8+CD57+ T cells in acquired aplastic anemia (dated by TCRdb to the late 2010s). With regard to the full study: A mean of approximately 3 ug of DNA, ranging from 0.2 to 27.4 ug, was extracted from sorted CD4+ and CD8+ cells. CD8+CD57+ expansion was defined as a frequency above the mean frequency observed in healthy subjects.

V and J are truncated by 6 bases and 2 bases respectively, leaving an intervening sequence of 11 bases. CDR1 SEHNR and CDR2 FQNEAQ were looked up in the germline V gene (reference sequence). Inclusive of the bounding cysteine and phenylalanine, the CDR3 is 15 residues long. Solely the CDR3 DNA is kept, with 45 bases framed from the first base. Expansion of CD8+CD57+ cells had been shown by flow cytometry in the patients chosen for sequencing. All patients had severe acquired aplastic anemia diagnosed by International Study of Aplastic Anemia and Agranulocytosis and Camitta criteria. No therapy had been received by the patients at the time of blood sampling. TCR repertoires of sorted CD4+ and CD8+ blood T cells from severe aplastic anemia patients and healthy subjects were deep-sequenced in the study. In the USA, patient enrollment took place under clinicaltrials.gov protocols 00001620, 01623167, 00001397, 00071045, 00081523 and 00961064. Ficoll-Paque density gradient centrifugation was used to isolate peripheral blood mononuclear cells. Before DNA extraction, CD4+ and CD8+ T cells were sorted by FACS or by magnetic beads.

On this clonotype: This clone's antigen is unknown. Per-base quality was not reported, and no clone a single base away is much larger than it.

Genomic DNA served as template for TCR beta VDJ combination and CDR3 sequence profiling. An Illumina HiSeq 2000 was used for TCR repertoire sequencing. On the study's bioinformatics: TRBV/TRBJ rearrangement plots, CDR3 size and DJ length profiles, and Simpson's diversity index were used to assess repertoires. The immunodominant clone was defined as the most abundant DNA sequence in deep sequencing data. CDR3 amino acid sequences were screened for sharing across subjects and compared with published repertoires and the VDJdb database. The public reads were reanalyzed by TCRdb: fastp trimming at Q25, MiXCR alignment, in-frame beta chains only. Each entry merges the rows of one CDR3 protein and shows their most common DNA and genes. The V and J calls shown here were made by TCRdb, not taken from the authors' results. A total of about 160,000 distinct CDR3 sequences appear in this sample, around 52% of them only once. 25% to 40% of the sample goes to the ten largest clones.

General study outcomes and caveats: Although roughly 29 CD8+ CDR3 sequences were shared by patients and controls, these sequences appeared highly expressed in patients and within the immunodominant clones of patients. CD8+ Simpson's diversity did not differ significantly between patients and healthy controls (P=0.060).

This TCR came from a human donor with aplastic anemia. The specimen sequenced was sorted CD4+, CD8+, or CD8+CD57+ T cells (not recorded which) from PBMCs. In this chain, TRBV7-9 is recombined with TRBJ2-6, with no confident D gene call. The CDR3 region: CASSAGWAGANVLTF. The DNA reads as follows: TGTGCCAGCAGTGCCGGGTGGGCTGGGGCCAACGTCCTGACTTTC. The entire variable domain, with the stretches around the CDR3 drawn from the reference TRBV7-9 and TRBJ2-6 proteins, is DTGVSQNPRHKITKRGQNVTFRCDPISEHNRLYWYRQTLGQGPEFLTYFQNEAQLEKSRLLSDRFSAERPKGSFSTLEIQRTEQGDSAMYLCASSAGWAGANVLTFGAGSRLTVL.